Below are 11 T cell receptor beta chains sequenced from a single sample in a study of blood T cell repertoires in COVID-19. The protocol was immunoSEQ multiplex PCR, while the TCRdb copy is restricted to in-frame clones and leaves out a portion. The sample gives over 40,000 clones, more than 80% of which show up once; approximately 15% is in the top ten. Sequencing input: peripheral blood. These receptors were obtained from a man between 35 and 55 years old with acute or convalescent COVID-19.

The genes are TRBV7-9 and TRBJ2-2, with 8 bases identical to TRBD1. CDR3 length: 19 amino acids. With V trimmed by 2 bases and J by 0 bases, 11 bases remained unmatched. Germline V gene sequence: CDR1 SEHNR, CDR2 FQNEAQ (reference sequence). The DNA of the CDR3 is TGTGCCAGCAGCTTAAGTAACAAAGCGACAGGGGCGAACACCGGGGAGCTGTTTTTT. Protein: CASSLSNKATGANTGELFF.

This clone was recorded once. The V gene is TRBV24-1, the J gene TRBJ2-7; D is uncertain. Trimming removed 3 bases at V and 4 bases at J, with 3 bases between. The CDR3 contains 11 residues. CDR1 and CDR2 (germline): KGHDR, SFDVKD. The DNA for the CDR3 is TGTGCCACCAGTGATCATTACGAGCAGTACTTC. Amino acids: CATSDHYEQYF.

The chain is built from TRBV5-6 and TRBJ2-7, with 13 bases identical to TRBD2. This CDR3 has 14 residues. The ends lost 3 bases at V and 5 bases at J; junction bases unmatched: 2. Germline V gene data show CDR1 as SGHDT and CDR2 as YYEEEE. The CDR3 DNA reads TGTGCCAGCAGCTGGACTAGCGGGAGTAACGAGCAGTACTTC. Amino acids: CASSWTSGSNEQYF. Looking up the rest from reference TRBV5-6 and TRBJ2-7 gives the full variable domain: DAGVTQSPTHLIKTRGQQVTLRCSPKSGHDTVSWYQQALGQGPQFIFQYYEEEERQRGNFPDRFSGHQFPNYSSELNVNALLLGDSALYLCASSWTSGSNEQYFGPGTRLTVT.

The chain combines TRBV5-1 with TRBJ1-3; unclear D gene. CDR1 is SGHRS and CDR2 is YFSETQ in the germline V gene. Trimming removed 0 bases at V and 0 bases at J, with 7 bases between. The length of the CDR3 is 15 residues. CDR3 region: CASSLVGYSGNTIYF. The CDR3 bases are TGCGCCAGCAGCTTGGTCGGGTACTCTGGAAACACCATATATTTT.

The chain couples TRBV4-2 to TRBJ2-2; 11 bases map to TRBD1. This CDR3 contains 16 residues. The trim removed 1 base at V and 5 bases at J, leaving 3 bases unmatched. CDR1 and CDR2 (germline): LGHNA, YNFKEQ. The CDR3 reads CASSQGTGGGTGELFF. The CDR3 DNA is TGTGCCAGCAGCCAAGGGACAGGGGGCGGAACCGGGGAGCTGTTTTTT.

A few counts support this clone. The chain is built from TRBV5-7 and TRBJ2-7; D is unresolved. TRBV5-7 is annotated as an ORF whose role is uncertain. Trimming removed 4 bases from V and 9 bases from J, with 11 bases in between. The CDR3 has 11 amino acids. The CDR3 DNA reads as TGTGCCAGCAGCCACACCGCCGTGCAGTACGTC. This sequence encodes CASSHTAVQYV.

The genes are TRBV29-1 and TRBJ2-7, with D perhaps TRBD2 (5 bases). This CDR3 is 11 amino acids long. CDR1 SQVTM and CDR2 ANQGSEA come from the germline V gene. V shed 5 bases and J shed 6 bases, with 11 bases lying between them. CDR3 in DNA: TGCAGCGTTTTTGAGGGTGGCGAGCAGTACTTC. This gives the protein CSVFEGGEQYF.

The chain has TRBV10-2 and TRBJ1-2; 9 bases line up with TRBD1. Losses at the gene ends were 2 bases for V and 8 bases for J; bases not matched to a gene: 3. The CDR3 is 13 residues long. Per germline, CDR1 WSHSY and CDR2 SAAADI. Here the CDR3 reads CASSEGTGSGYTF. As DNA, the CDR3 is TGCGCCAGCAGTGAGGGGACAGGGAGCGGCTACACCTTC.

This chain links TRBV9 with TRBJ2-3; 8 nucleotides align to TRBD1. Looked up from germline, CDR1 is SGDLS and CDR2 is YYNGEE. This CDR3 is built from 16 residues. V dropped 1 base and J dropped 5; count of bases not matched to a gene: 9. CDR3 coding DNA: TGTGCCAGCAGCGTACAGGGGGCATCAGGCGGAGATACGCAGTATTTT. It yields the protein CASSVQGASGGDTQYF.

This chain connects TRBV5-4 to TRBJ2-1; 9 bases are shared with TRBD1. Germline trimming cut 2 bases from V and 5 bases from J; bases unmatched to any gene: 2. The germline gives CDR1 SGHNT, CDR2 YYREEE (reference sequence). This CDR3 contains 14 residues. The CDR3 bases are TGTGCCAGCAGCTTTCGGACAGGGGACAATGAGCAGTTCTTC. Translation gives CASSFRTGDNEQFF.

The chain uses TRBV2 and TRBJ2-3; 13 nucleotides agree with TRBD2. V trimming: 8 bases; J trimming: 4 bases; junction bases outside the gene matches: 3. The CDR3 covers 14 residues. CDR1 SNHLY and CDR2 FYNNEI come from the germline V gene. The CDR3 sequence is CASAGLAGPDTQYF. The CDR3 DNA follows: TGTGCCAGCGCGGGACTAGCGGGGCCAGATACGCAGTATTTT.